The clone carrying this T cell receptor (beta chain) was picked up a small number of times. As yet, its antigen is unknown. These data belong to a study of beta chain features in type 1 diabetes. The study, taken as a whole, reports: Sequencing the cDNA could make cells with high TCR expression show up more than they should. Moderate but significant shortening of TCRB CDR3s was recorded in all four CD4+ subsets from Type 1 diabetes patients.

Germline-derived CDR1 and CDR2 are SGHVS and FQNEAQ. This CDR3 contains 15 residues. V was clipped by 3 bases and J by 1 base, with 9 bases between them. The whole isolated RNA underwent reverse transcription, so sequencing captured expressed TCRB transcripts. Method: immunoSEQ multiplex PCR; TCRdb's copy keeps in-frame clones and lacks some. The repertoire has 350,000 to 450,000 clones, over 11% of them found once; the top ten carry around 0.035%. Using CD45RO/CCR7/CD25/CD127/CD95/CD27, CD4+ naive, central memory, regulatory and stem cell-like memory cells were sorted. Source material: naive CD4+ T cells from blood. The chain is built from TRBV7-8 and TRBJ2-2; maybe TRBD2 (6 bases). The sequence was obtained from a man aged 30-40 years in good health. CDR3 DNA: TGTGCCAGCAGCTTCGAGACTAGGAACACCGGGGAGCTGTTTTTT. Translated: CASSFETRNTGELFF.